The 20 T cell receptor beta chains in this list originate from one sample, sequenced in a study of T cell responses to AZD1222 COVID-19 vaccine. Assay used: immunoSEQ multiplex PCR; TCRdb lists only in-frame clones, some missing. The table lists 75,000 to 100,000 clones, about 88% of them singletons. Sequenced material: peripheral blood, taken on day 0 of AZD1222 vaccination. These receptors came from an adult in good health.

The chain carries TRBV30 and TRBJ1-6; D remains unclear. The CDR3 runs to 15 residues. The germline CDR1 and CDR2 sequences are GTSNPN and SVGIG (reference sequence). Trimming shortened V by 1 base and J by 7 bases, and 14 bases separated the two germline ends. The CDR3 DNA is TGTGCCTGGAGTGCAACGGGTTTTGAAAATTCACCCCTCCACTTT. Encoded protein: CAWSATGFENSPLHF.

J is TRBJ1-1 and V is TRBV3-1 (or the pseudogene TRBV3-2); 7 bases align to TRBD1. The CDR3 loop spans 16 amino acids. Trimming at V came to 1 base and at J to 0 bases, leaving 5 bases not matched to a gene. The germline CDR1 and CDR2 sequences are LGHDT and YNNKEL (reference sequence). The CDR3 sequence is CASSQGADRVNTEAFF. The DNA for the CDR3 is TGTGCCAGCAGCCAAGGGGCCGACAGGGTGAACACTGAAGCTTTCTTT.

The CDR3, as DNA: TGCGCCAGCGCCCTTTCTGGGGGCGCGACCGGGGAGCTGTTTTTT. Translation: CASALSGGATGELFF. This sequence joins TRBV5-1 and TRBJ2-2; D is perhaps TRBD1 (6 bases). V was shortened by 7 bases and J by 5 bases, with 18 bases between the two germline ends. The CDR3 has 15 amino acids. The V gene's germline CDR1 is SGHRS and CDR2 YFSETQ.

The chain recombines TRBV11-2 with TRBJ1-1; 7 bases are shared with TRBD1. The CDR3 totals 13 residues. With V trimmed by 5 bases and J by 8 bases, 8 bases remained unmatched. The germline gives CDR1 SGHAT, CDR2 FQNNGV. DNA for the CDR3: TGTGCCAGCAGCCCATCATCGGGACAGGAAGCTTTCTTT. Residues: CASSPSSGQEAFF.

This clone showed up just once. The chain combines TRBV2 with TRBJ2-1; TRBD2 is a possible D gene (6 bases). Trimming left V 11 bases short and J 0 bases short, with 11 bases between. CDR1 and CDR2 (germline): SNHLY, FYNNEI. This CDR3 has 13 residues. CDR3 amino acids: CAVRGSSYNEQFF. The CDR3 DNA reads TGTGCCGTTCGGGGGAGCTCCTACAATGAGCAGTTCTTC.

This chain links TRBV5-1 with TRBJ2-5; D ambiguous. Germline loops: CDR1 SGHRS, CDR2 YFSETQ. CDR3 length: 12 residues. Trimming shortened V by 0 bases and J by 7 bases, and 7 bases separated the two germline ends. CDR3 region: CASSLASGTQYF. In nucleotides, the CDR3 is TGCGCCAGCAGCTTGGCTTCGGGGACCCAGTACTTC.

V is TRBV30 and J is TRBJ1-6; D might be TRBD1 (5 bases). The CDR3 loop spans 12 amino acids. Germline loops: CDR1 GTSNPN, CDR2 SVGIG (reference sequence). The ends were cut back, 5 bases at V and 5 bases at J, with 7 bases in the middle. CDR3 protein: CAWGTDNSPLHF. For the CDR3, the DNA is TGTGCCTGGGGGACGGATAATTCACCCCTCCACTTT.

The chain couples TRBV11-3 to TRBJ2-2; 10 bases are shared with TRBD2. Germline CDR1 SGHNT, CDR2 YENEEA. The CDR3 is 15 amino acids. V was clipped by 10 bases and J by 3 bases; unmatched bases: 8. Here the CDR3 reads CATSPGTSDTGELFF. CDR3 coding DNA: TGTGCCACTTCACCAGGGACTAGCGACACCGGGGAGCTGTTTTTT.

This clone is a singleton in its sample. Written as DNA, the CDR3 is TGTGCCAGCAGCCCTAAAAACCGGGACGGGAGGAGCAATCAGCCCCAGCATTTT. Amino acids: CASSPKNRDGRSNQPQHF. The chain recombines TRBV3-1 (or the pseudogene TRBV3-2) with TRBJ1-5, with D maybe TRBD1 (5 bases). This CDR3 region has 18 residues. V shed 4 bases and J shed 1 base, with 20 bases lying between them. CDR1 and CDR2 from the germline V gene are LGHDT and YNNKEL (reference sequence).

The rearrangement joins TRBV27 to TRBJ1-6, with D maybe TRBD1 (6 bases). This CDR3 comprises 15 residues. Trimming took 6 bases from V and 0 from J, leaving 9 bases between them. Germline lookup yields CDR1 MNHEY and CDR2 SMNVEV (reference sequence). As DNA, the CDR3 is TGTGCCAGCAGGATGACAGGCTCCTATAATTCACCCCTCCACTTT. Its translation: CASRMTGSYNSPLHF.

The chain uses TRBV18 and TRBJ1-3; D unclear. Trimming stripped 1 base from V and 0 bases from J, with 19 bases between. The germline V gene encodes CDR1 KGHSH and CDR2 LQKENI. This CDR3 has 19 amino acids. CDR3 coding DNA: TGTGCCAGCTCACCACAGAAAAGAGCCGAGACCCACTCTGGAAACACCATATATTTT. Amino acid sequence: CASSPQKRAETHSGNTIYF.

The chain recombines TRBV10-3 with TRBJ2-1; D might be TRBD2 (6 bases). There are 14 residues in the CDR3. Looked up from germline, CDR1 is ENHRY and CDR2 is SYGVKD. Trimming removed 10 bases from V and 7 bases from J, with 20 bases in between. This CDR3 is CATRDSTRGNEQFF. For the CDR3, the DNA is TGTGCCACGAGGGACTCGACCCGGGGTAATGAGCAGTTCTTC.

This clone was recorded once. J is TRBJ1-6 and V is TRBV6-4, with a tentative D call TRBD1 (5 bases). The V end was cut by 6 bases, the J end by 9 bases, with 12 bases between. The CDR3 has 13 amino acids. Germline loops: CDR1 MRHNA, CDR2 SNTAGT. The CDR3 region is CASREQASSPLHF. The CDR3 DNA reads as TGTGCCAGCAGGGAACAGGCAAGTTCACCCCTCCACTTT.

This chain joins TRBV19 and TRBJ2-7; 7 positions match TRBD1. V shed 5 bases and J 1 base; nucleotides not matched to a gene: 5. Germline-derived CDR1 and CDR2 are LNHDA and SQIVND (reference sequence). The CDR3 is 14 residues long. CDR3 sequence reads: CASSYDRASYEQYF. For the CDR3, the DNA is TGTGCCAGTAGTTACGACAGGGCATCCTACGAGCAGTACTTC. The variable domain in full, completed from reference TRBV19 and TRBJ2-7, reads DGGITQSPKYLFRKEGQNVTLSCEQNLNHDAMYWYRQDPGQGLRLIYYSQIVNDFQKGDIAEGYSVSREKKESFPLTVTSAQKNPTAFYLCASSYDRASYEQYFGPGTRLTVT.

A single count supports this clone. The V call is TRBV4-3, the J call TRBJ1-2; D gene uncertain. Per the germline V gene, CDR1 is LGHNA and CDR2 is YSLEER. CDR3 length: 15 amino acids. Deletions cut 0 bases from V and 5 bases from J, with 13 bases between. The CDR3 coding sequence is TGCGCCAGCAGCCAAGATAGGGCAGCTAGATATGGCTACACCTTC. This sequence encodes CASSQDRAARYGYTF.

The chain carries TRBV10-2 and TRBJ1-1; D unclear. Germline assignment: CDR1 WSHSY and CDR2 SAAADI. The CDR3 loop spans 13 amino acids. Trimming removed 3 bases from V and 0 bases from J, with 5 bases in between. CDR3 loop: CASSDPLNTEAFF. CDR3 sequence (DNA): TGCGCCAGCAGTGACCCTTTGAACACTGAAGCTTTCTTT.

The CDR3: CASSEGGTEQYF. The DNA of the CDR3 is TGCGCCAGCAGTGAAGGTGGGACTGAGCAGTACTTC. The genes are TRBV10-1 and TRBJ2-7; D perhaps matches TRBD2 (6 bases). This CDR3 has 12 residues. Germline loops: CDR1 WNHNN, CDR2 SYGVQD (reference sequence). The ends were cut back, 3 bases at V and 7 bases at J, with 10 bases in the middle.

The rearrangement joins TRBV3-1 (or the pseudogene TRBV3-2) to TRBJ1-4; D is uncertain. The length of the CDR3 is 13 residues. With 3 bases removed from V and 4 bases from J, the gap between germline ends came to 6 bases. The germline CDR1 and CDR2 sequences are LGHDT and YNNKEL (reference sequence). The CDR3 coding sequence is TGTGCCAGCAGCCACGGGGTTAATGAAAAACTGTTTTTT. This encodes CASSHGVNEKLFF.

J is TRBJ1-2 and V is TRBV19; 7 nucleotides line up with TRBD1. Germline CDR1 LNHDA, CDR2 SQIVND (reference sequence). This CDR3 contains 14 residues. Unmatched junction bases numbered 7, after V lost 6 bases and J lost 3 bases. CDR3 loop: CASSDRAGDYGYTF. CDR3 in DNA: TGTGCCAGTAGCGACAGGGCTGGCGACTATGGCTACACCTTC.

The chain couples TRBV19 to TRBJ1-5, with D possibly TRBD1 on 5 matching bases. This CDR3 is built from 15 residues. The germline V and J ends were trimmed by 4 bases and 0 bases, with 10 bases remaining between them. The germline V gene has CDR1 LNHDA and CDR2 SQIVND (reference sequence). CDR3 bases: TGTGCCAGTAGTAACCCCGGGACTAGCAATCAGCCCCAGCATTTT. It yields the protein CASSNPGTSNQPQHF.